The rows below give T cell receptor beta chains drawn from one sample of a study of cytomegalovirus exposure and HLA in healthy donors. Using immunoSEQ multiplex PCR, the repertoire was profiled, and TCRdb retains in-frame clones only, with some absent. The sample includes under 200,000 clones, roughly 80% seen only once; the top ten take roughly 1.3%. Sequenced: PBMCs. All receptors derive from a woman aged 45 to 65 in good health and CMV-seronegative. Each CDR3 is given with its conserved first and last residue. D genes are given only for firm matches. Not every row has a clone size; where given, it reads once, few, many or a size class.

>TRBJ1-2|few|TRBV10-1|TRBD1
CASSEFRDPGQAYGYTF
TGCGCCAGCAGTGAGTTTCGAGATCCGGGACAGGCCTATGGCTACACCTTC
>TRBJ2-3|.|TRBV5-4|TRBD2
CASSYLAGAVDTQYF
TGTGCCAGCAGCTACCTAGCGGGAGCTGTAGATACGCAGTATTTT
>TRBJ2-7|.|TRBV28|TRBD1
CASRPTGTGSYEQYF
TGTGCCAGCAGACCAACCGGGACAGGGAGCTACGAGCAGTACTTC
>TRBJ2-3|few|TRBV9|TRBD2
CASSVRTSGLPTDTQYF
TGTGCCAGCAGCGTGAGGACTAGCGGGCTACCCACAGATACGCAGTATTTT
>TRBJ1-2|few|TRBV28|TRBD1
CASIPGQGAGGYTF
TGTGCCAGCATTCCGGGACAGGGGGCGGGGGGCTACACCTTC
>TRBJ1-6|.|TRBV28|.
CASTPSGGGKQNSPLHF
TGTGCCAGCACCCCAAGCGGGGGGGGAAAACAAAATTCACCCCTCCACTTT
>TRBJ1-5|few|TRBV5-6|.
CASSLWGTLGNQPQHF
TGTGCCAGCAGCTTGTGGGGCACGTTGGGCAATCAGCCCCAGCATTTT
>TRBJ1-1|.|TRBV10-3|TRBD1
CAISPWDRAEAFF
TGTGCCATCAGTCCCTGGGACAGGGCTGAAGCTTTCTTT
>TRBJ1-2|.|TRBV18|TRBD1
CASSLLGQGAHGYTF
TGTGCCAGCTCACTCCTCGGACAGGGGGCGCATGGCTACACCTTC
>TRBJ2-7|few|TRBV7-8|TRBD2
CASSPRLAGLGYEQYF
TGTGCCAGCAGCCCCCGACTAGCGGGACTCGGATACGAGCAGTACTTC
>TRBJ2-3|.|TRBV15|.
CATRPMTSTDTQYF
TGTGCCACCAGACCCATGACTAGCACAGATACGCAGTATTTT
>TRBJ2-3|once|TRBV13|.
CASSRTQGWNTDTQYF
TGTGCCAGCAGCCGGACTCAGGGGTGGAACACAGATACGCAGTATTTT
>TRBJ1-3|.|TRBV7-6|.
CASSLVGPGNTIYF
TGTGCCAGCAGCTTAGTTGGGCCTGGAAACACCATATATTTT
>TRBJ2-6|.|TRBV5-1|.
CASSPRTARGFGANVLTF
TGCGCCAGCAGCCCAAGGACAGCGCGCGGTTTTGGGGCCAACGTCCTGACTTTC
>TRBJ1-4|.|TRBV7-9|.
CASSLRGSVNEKLFF
TGTGCCAGCAGCTTACGAGGGTCAGTTAATGAAAAACTGTTTTTT
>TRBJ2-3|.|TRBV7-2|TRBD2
CASSLGLAGAYGTDTQYF
TGTGCCAGCAGCTTAGGACTAGCGGGGGCCTATGGCACAGATACGCAGTATTTT
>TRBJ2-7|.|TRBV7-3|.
CASSLDSSGEYEQYF
TGTGCCAGCAGCTTAGATTCATCGGGGGAATACGAGCAGTACTTC
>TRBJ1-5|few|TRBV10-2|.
CASSRDSLSNQPQHF
TGCGCCAGCAGTAGGGACTCTTTATCCAATCAGCCCCAGCATTTT
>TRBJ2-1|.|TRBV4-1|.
CASSQTSGATYNEQFF
TGCGCCAGCAGCCAAACGAGCGGAGCTACCTACAATGAGCAGTTCTTC
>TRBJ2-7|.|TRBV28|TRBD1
CASSWDRDNYEQYF
TGTGCCAGCAGCTGGGACAGGGATAACTACGAGCAGTACTTC
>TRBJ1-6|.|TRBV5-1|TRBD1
CASSRDSGGRSPLHF
TGCGCCAGCAGCCGGGACAGCGGGGGTAGGTCACCCCTCCACTTT
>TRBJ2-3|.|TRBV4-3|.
CASSQVLTGTDTQYF
TGCGCCAGCAGCCAGGTCCTTACGGGCACAGATACGCAGTATTTT
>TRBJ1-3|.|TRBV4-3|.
CASSQAPGYGGNTIYF
TGCGCCAGCAGCCAAGCCCCCGGGTACGGAGGAAACACCATATATTTT
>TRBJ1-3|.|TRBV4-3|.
CASSQDPFVSGNTIYF
TGCGCCAGCAGCCAAGACCCCTTCGTGAGTGGAAACACCATATATTTT
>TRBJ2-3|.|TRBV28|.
CASSLVRTDTDTQYF
TGTGCCAGCAGTTTAGTGAGGACAGACACAGATACGCAGTATTTT
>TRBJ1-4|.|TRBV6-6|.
CASSPDRKNEKLFF
TGTGCCAGCAGTCCTGACAGGAAAAATGAAAAACTGTTTTTT
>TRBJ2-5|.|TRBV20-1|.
CSAGDFETQYF
TGCAGTGCCGGGGACTTTGAGACCCAGTACTTC
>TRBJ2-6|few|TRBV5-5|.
CASSLHPPGRTTGANVLTF
TGTGCCAGCAGCTTGCACCCCCCAGGACGGACTACTGGGGCCAACGTCCTGACTTTC